The entry below describes one TCR beta chain. The data were obtained in a study of immune heterogeneity within non-small cell lung tumors. A multiplex PCR containing 32 V primers and 13 J primers was used to amplify TCR beta CDR3. A single record per CDR3 protein comes from TCRdb applying MiXCR to the multiplex PCR reads. This table has over 9,000 distinct CDR3 sequences, 25% to 30% appearing once. Template material for each sample was 600 to 750 ng of bulk tumor genomic DNA. Surgery yielded several widely spaced biopsies per primary tumor. Before undergoing curative surgery, patients had newly diagnosed non-small cell lung cancer that was untreated. Trimming left V 1 base short and J 5 bases short, with 8 bases between. The CDR3 loop spans 14 amino acids.

The chain links TRBV12-3 or TRBV12-4 to TRBJ2-2; D not resolved. Sequenced: lung tumor tissue. The origin of this receptor is a man aged 50 or older with non-small cell lung cancer. The CDR3 coding sequence is TGTGCCAGCAGTTTAGGGTCTAGGACCGGGGAGCTGTTTTTT. Its protein product is CASSLGSRTGELFF.